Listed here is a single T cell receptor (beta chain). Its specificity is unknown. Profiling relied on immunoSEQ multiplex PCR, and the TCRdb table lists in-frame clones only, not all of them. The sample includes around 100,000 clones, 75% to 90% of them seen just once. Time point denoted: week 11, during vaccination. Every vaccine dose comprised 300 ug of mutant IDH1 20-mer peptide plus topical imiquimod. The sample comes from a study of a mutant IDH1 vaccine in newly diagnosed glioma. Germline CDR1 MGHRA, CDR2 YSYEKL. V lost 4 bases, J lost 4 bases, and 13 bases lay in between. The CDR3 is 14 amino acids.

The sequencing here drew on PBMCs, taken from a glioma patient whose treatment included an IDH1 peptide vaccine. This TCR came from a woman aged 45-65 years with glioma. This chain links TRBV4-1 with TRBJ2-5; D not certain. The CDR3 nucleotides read TGCGCCAGCAGCCGCCTAGAGGTGGGAGAGACCCAGTACTTC. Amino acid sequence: CASSRLEVGETQYF.